One and the same sample provided the 19 T cell receptor beta chains below, sequenced in a study of T cells in Graves' hyperthyroidism and ophthalmopathy. The source material, RNA transcripts, was used to amplify TCR beta CDR3 regions. The TCR CDR3 was amplified in a first-round RT-PCR using the HTBI primer set. MiXCR was run by TCRdb on the multiplex PCR reads, yielding one entry per CDR3 protein. The table shows some 50,000 distinct CDR3 sequences, with over 40% occurring only once. The sequenced sample was blood. The source is a woman aged 45-60 years with Graves' ophthalmopathy.

In this sample, this clonotype turned up many times. This rearrangement joins TRBV5-6 to TRBJ2-7; 8 bases are a match to TRBD2. Germline V CDR1 and CDR2: SGHDT, YYEEEE. V dropped 6 bases and J dropped 4; count of bases not matched to a gene: 9. The CDR3 length is 14 residues. This CDR3 reads CASTRAGGAYEQYF. The CDR3 region has the DNA TGTGCCAGCACCCGGGCGGGGGGCGCGTACGAGCAGTACTTC. The whole variable domain, remainder taken from reference TRBV5-6 and TRBJ2-7, is DAGVTQSPTHLIKTRGQQVTLRCSPKSGHDTVSWYQQALGQGPQFIFQYYEEEERQRGNFPDRFSGHQFPNYSSELNVNALLLGDSALYLCASTRAGGAYEQYFGPGTRLTVT.

This clonotype was counted at least ten times. V gene TRBV11-2 combines with J gene TRBJ2-2; D ambiguous. Germline lookup yields CDR1 SGHAT and CDR2 FQNNGV. The CDR3 sequence is 14 residues long. The V end was cut by 3 bases, the J end by 1 base, with 6 bases between. This chain's CDR3 is CASSFSGNTGELFF. The CDR3 DNA is TGTGCCAGCAGCTTTTCGGGGAACACCGGGGAGCTGTTTTTT.

In this sample, this clonotype turned up a few times. The CDR3 DNA follows: TGTGGGGCGGGGGGGCTAAGTGCATACGAGCAGTACTTC. Protein: CGAGGLSAYEQYF. The V call is TRBV28, the J call TRBJ2-7, with TRBD2 identical over 9 bases. The germline CDR1 and CDR2 sequences are MDHEN and SYDVKM. The CDR3 runs to 13 residues.

This chain links TRBV15 with TRBJ2-1; D uncertain. The germline V gene encodes CDR1 LNHNV and CDR2 YYDKDF (reference sequence). The CDR3 is 15 residues long. V lost 0 bases, J lost 7 bases, and 13 bases lay in between. CDR3 loop: CATSREIPRGNEQFF. CDR3 nucleotide sequence: TGTGCCACCAGCAGAGAAATTCCCCGTGGTAATGAGCAGTTCTTC.

J is TRBJ2-3 and V is TRBV19; D might be TRBD2 (5 bases). This CDR3 has 13 amino acids. Trimming removed 3 bases at V and 12 bases at J, with 16 bases between. CDR1 LNHDA and CDR2 SQIVND come from the germline V gene (reference sequence). The chain's CDR3 is CASSMVEAGTQYF. The CDR3 nucleotides are TGTGCCAGTAGTATGGTGGAGGCAGGTACACAGTATTTT. The entire variable domain, with the rest obtained from reference TRBV19 and TRBJ2-3, is as follows: DGGITQSPKYLFRKEGQNVTLSCEQNLNHDAMYWYRQDPGQGLRLIYYSQIVNDFQKGDIAEGYSVSREKKESFPLTVTSAQKNPTAFYLCASSMVEAGTQYFGPGTRLTVL.

The chain is built from TRBV20-1 and TRBJ2-7, with 7 bases aligning to TRBD1. The germline CDR1 and CDR2 sequences are DFQATT and SNEGSKA (reference sequence). V lost 6 bases, J lost 3 bases, and 8 bases stayed unmatched. The CDR3 length is 13 residues. CDR3 region: CSAPRQGSYEQYF. The DNA for the CDR3 is TGCAGTGCCCCAAGACAGGGAAGCTACGAGCAGTACTTC.

Comment on this clonotype: One base away lies a much larger clone, so this may be a sequencing read error. This chain joins TRBV9 and TRBJ2-7; D is unclear. The germline gives CDR1 SGDLS, CDR2 YYNGEE. There are 14 residues in the CDR3. CDR3 sequence: CTGSPWATSYEQYF. Here the CDR3 DNA reads TGTACCGGCAGCCCCTGGGCGACCTCCTACGAGCAGTACTTC.

The chain has TRBV20-1 and TRBJ1-6, with 7 bases aligning to TRBD1. V shed 3 bases, J shed 8 bases, and the junction held 16 bases outside the gene matches. The CDR3 has 17 amino acids. Germline V gene data show CDR1 as DFQATT and CDR2 as SNEGSKA (reference sequence). CDR3 DNA: TGCAGTGCTAGGGACCTCCAATCGGGACAGTATGATTCACCCCTCCACTTT. It translates to CSARDLQSGQYDSPLHF.

This clonotype has at least ten counts. The chain uses TRBV12-3 or TRBV12-4 and TRBJ2-7; maybe TRBD1 (6 bases). V lost 8 bases to trimming and J lost 6 bases, with 17 bases between them. The CDR3 sequence is 13 residues long. CDR3 in DNA: TGTGCCAGCGGATGGACAGACATCGGCGAGCAGTACTTC. The encoded protein is CASGWTDIGEQYF.

The rearrangement joins TRBV5-1 to TRBJ2-7; TRBD1 is a possible D gene (5 bases). Between the trimmed V and J ends, which lost 0 bases and 5 bases, there was a span of 9 bases. Germline V gene lookup returns CDR1 SGHRS and CDR2 YFSETQ. The CDR3 contains 13 residues. CDR3 loop: CASSLGGHDEQYF. The DNA for the CDR3 is TGCGCCAGCAGCTTGGGGGGCCACGACGAGCAGTACTTC.

Ten or more counts support this clonotype. The V and J genes are TRBV20-1 and TRBJ1-1, with 9 nucleotides matching TRBD1. The length of the CDR3 is 12 residues. Trimming removed 6 bases from V and 3 bases from J; junction bases left unmatched: 2. Germline CDR1 DFQATT, CDR2 SNEGSKA (reference sequence). Here the CDR3 reads CSARTGDTEAFF. CDR3 coding DNA: TGCAGTGCCCGGACAGGGGACACTGAAGCTTTCTTT.

Comments on this clonotype: The germline gene is not matched at one end of the junction; a read error may be the cause. The V and J genes are TRBV2 and TRBJ1-2; D perhaps matches TRBD1 (5 bases). The CDR3 totals 12 residues. The V gene's germline CDR1 is SNHLY and CDR2 FYNNEI. The CDR3 sequence is CVSSYQGAGDTF. The CDR3 DNA reads as TGTGTCAGCAGTTATCAGGGTGCTGGAGACACCTTC. Supplemented by reference TRBV2 and TRBJ1-2, the full variable domain reads EPEVTQTPSHQVTQMGQEVILRCVPISNHLYFYWYRQILGQKVEFLVSFYNNEISEKSEIFDDQFSVERPDGSNFTLKIRSTKLEDSAMYFCVSSYQGAGDTFGSGTRLTVV.

To note about this clonotype: The junction differs from germline at one of its ends, possibly a read error. The V and J genes are TRBV15 and TRBJ2-1, with a possible D match to TRBD1 (5 bases). The CDR3 length is 15 residues. From germline, CDR1 is LNHNV and CDR2 YYDKDF (reference sequence). The CDR3 region is CATSKGQSSFNEQFF. CDR3 in DNA: TGTGCCACCAGCAAAGGACAAAGCTCCTTCAATGAGCAGTTCTTC.

V gene TRBV7-2 combines with J gene TRBJ2-1; D unclear. The V end was cut by 0 bases, the J end by 3 bases, with 9 bases between. Germline loops: CDR1 SGHTA, CDR2 FQGNSA. The CDR3 sequence is 15 residues long. The CDR3 DNA is TGTGCCAGCAGCTTAGCGGCTCCCGGCTACAATGAGCAGTTCTTC. Protein: CASSLAAPGYNEQFF.

This clonotype showed up just once. It may be a read error: a sequence one base away is much more abundant. The V call is TRBV27, the J call TRBJ1-6; TRBD1 might be the D (5 bases). This CDR3 is built from 14 residues. Germline V gene data show CDR1 as MNHEY and CDR2 as SMNVEV (reference sequence). CDR3 nucleotide sequence: TGTGCCCGCAGTTTCCTGGGGACCGATGCTCCCCTCCACTTT. Translation gives CARSFLGTDAPLHF.

This clonotype appeared once. The junction shows a germline mismatch at one end, possibly a read error. V is TRBV10-3 and J is TRBJ2-3; 15 nucleotides match TRBD2. The germline V gene encodes CDR1 ENHRY and CDR2 SYGVKD. There are 16 residues in the CDR3. This CDR3 is CAISDGLAGGTDTQYF. The DNA for the CDR3 is TGCGCCATCAGCGATGGACTAGCGGGAGGGACAGATACGCAGTATTTT.

This clonotype appeared many times. V gene TRBV5-1 combines with J gene TRBJ2-7; 8 nucleotides match TRBD2. J lost 2 bases, V lost 0 bases, and 7 bases had no gene match. Germline V lookup: CDR1 SGHRS, CDR2 YFSETQ. This CDR3 is 16 amino acids long. CDR3 amino acids: CASSLGSGGGTYEQYF. CDR3 DNA: TGCGCCAGCAGCTTGGGTAGTGGCGGGGGGACCTACGAGCAGTACTTC.

To note about this clonotype: This may stem from a read error, because a much larger clone lies one nucleotide away. This chain connects TRBV28 to TRBJ2-5, with 7 bases matching TRBD1. Germline V gives CDR1 MDHEN, CDR2 SYDVKM. CDR3 length: 14 residues. The CDR3 sequence: CASTRQGEQEAQYF. The CDR3 DNA is TGTGCCAGCACTCGACAGGGAGAGCAAGAGGCCCAGTACTTC.

This clonotype appeared a few times. The chain uses TRBV6-1 and TRBJ2-7; D perhaps matches TRBD2 (6 bases). Trimming pared 4 bases from V and 9 bases from J, leaving 28 bases between. The CDR3 length is 17 residues. CDR1 and CDR2 from the germline V gene are MNHNS and SASEGT. Here the CDR3 reads CASSVLLRGPGVLGQYF. CDR3 sequence (DNA): TGTGCCAGCAGTGTATTATTGCGGGGCCCTGGGGTGTTGGGGCAGTACTTC.